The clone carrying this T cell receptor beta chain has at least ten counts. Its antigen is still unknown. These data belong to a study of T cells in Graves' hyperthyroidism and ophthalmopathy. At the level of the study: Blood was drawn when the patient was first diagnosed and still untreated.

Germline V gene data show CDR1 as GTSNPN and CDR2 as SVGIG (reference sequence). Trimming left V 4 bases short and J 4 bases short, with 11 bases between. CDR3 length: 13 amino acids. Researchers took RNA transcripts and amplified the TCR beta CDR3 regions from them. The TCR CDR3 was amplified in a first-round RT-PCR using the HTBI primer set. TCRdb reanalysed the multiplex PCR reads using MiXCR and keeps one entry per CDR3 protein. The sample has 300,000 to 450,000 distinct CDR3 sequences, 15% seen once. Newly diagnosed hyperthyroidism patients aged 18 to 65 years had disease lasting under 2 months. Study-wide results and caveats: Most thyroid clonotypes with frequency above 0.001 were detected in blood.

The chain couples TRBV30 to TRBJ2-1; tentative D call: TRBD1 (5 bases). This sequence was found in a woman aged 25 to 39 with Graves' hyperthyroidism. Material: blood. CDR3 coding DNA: TGTGCCTGGACAGGACACGGATACAATGAGCAGTTCTTC. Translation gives CAWTGHGYNEQFF.